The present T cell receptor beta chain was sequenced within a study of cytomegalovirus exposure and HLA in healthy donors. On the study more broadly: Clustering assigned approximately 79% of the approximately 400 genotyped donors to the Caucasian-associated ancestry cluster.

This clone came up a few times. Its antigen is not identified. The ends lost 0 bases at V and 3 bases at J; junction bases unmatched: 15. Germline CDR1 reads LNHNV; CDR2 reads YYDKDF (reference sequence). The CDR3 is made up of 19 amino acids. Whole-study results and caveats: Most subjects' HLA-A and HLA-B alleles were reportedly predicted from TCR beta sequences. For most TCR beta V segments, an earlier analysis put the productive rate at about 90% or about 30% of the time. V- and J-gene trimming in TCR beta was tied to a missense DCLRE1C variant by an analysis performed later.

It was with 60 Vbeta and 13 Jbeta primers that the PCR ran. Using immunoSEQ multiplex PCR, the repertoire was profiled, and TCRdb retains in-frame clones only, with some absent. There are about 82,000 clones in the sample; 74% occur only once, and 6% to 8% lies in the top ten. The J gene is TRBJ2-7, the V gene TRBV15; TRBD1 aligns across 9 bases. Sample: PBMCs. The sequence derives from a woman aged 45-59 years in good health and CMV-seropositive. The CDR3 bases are TGTGCCACCAGCAGAGATTTCGGACAGGGGTGGGAGAGGGGCTACGAGCAGTACTTC. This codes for CATSRDFGQGWERGYEQYF.